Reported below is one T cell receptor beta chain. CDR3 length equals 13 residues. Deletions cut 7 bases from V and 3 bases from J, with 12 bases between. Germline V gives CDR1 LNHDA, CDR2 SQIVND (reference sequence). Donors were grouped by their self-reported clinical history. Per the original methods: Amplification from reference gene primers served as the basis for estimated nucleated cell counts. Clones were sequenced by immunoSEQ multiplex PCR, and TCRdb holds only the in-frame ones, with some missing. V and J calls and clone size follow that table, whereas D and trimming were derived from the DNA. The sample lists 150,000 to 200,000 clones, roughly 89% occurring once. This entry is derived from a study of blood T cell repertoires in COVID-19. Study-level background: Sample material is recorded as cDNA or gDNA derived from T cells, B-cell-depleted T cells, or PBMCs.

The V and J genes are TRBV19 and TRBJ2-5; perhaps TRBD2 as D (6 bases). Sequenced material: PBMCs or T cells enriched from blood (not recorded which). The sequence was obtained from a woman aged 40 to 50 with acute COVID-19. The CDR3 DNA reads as TGTGCCAGTACCCCCCCGGGGGAAGAGACCCAGTACTTC. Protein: CASTPPGEETQYF.